A single sample gave rise to the 21 T cell receptor beta chains below, sequenced in a study of early T cells in non-severe SARS-CoV-2 infection. TCRdb reanalysed the 5' RACE reads using MiXCR and keeps one entry per CDR3 protein. The data contain about 83,000 distinct CDR3 sequences, roughly 10% of them seen just once; the ten biggest clones take up over 7%. The sequencing used whole blood, collected at baseline. These receptors were collected from an adult who was a healthcare worker with PCR-confirmed SARS-CoV-2 infection or an uninfected control (not recorded which).

V and J are TRBV5-6 and TRBJ2-3; D possibly matches TRBD1 or TRBD2 (5 bases each). The CDR3 is 13 residues long. Per the germline V gene, CDR1 is SGHDT and CDR2 is YYEEEE. The V end lost 0 bases, the J end lost 10 bases, and 12 bases lay between the germline ends. CDR3 DNA sequence: TGTGCCAGCAGCTTGGGGCTCTCGGGGCCGCAGTATTTT. Its protein product is CASSLGLSGPQYF. The complete variable domain, with remaining parts taken from reference TRBV5-6 and TRBJ2-3, reads DAGVTQSPTHLIKTRGQQVTLRCSPKSGHDTVSWYQQALGQGPQFIFQYYEEEERQRGNFPDRFSGHQFPNYSSELNVNALLLGDSALYLCASSLGLSGPQYFGPGTRLTVL.

This clonotype was seen only once. At one of its ends the junction is not consistent with the germline gene, which may arise from a read error. The chain has TRBV10-2 and TRBJ2-7, with 8 bases matching TRBD2. CDR3 length: 16 residues. Germline lookup yields CDR1 WSHSY and CDR2 SAAADI. For the CDR3, the DNA is TGCGCCAGCAGTGACGTCGGCGGCGGGAGGTCCTACGAGCAGTATTTC. The encoded protein is CASSDVGGGRSYEQYF.

The chain is built from TRBV7-6 and TRBJ2-3, with 10 positions matching TRBD2. CDR3 length: 16 amino acids. CDR1 is SGHVS and CDR2 is FNYEAQ in the germline V gene. With 5 bases clipped from V and 3 bases from J, the junction kept 8 bases outside the gene matches. The CDR3 loop is CASSLSSGSGTDTQYF. CDR3 sequence (DNA): TGTGCCAGCAGCCTATCTAGCGGGAGTGGGACAGATACGCAGTATTTT.

This clonotype appeared a few times. This chain joins TRBV20-1 and TRBJ2-2; 7 nucleotides line up with TRBD2. The CDR3 loop spans 18 amino acids. CDR1 DFQATT and CDR2 SNEGSKA come from the germline V gene (reference sequence). The V segment lost 6 bases and the J segment 4 bases; nucleotides outside the gene matches: 20. DNA for the CDR3: TGCAGTGCGAAGCCTTCTAAAGGAGCGGGGTACGGCACCGGGGAGCTGTTTTTT. Protein product: CSAKPSKGAGYGTGELFF.

DNA of the CDR3: TGTGCCAGCAGTTTCTCTACTGGCTACGAGCAGTACTTC. Its translation: CASSFSTGYEQYF. The rearrangement links TRBV28 to TRBJ2-7; D is ambiguous. Trimming cost V 3 bases and J 3 bases, with 9 bases left between them. Germline values: CDR1 MDHEN, CDR2 SYDVKM. The CDR3 runs to 13 residues.

This clonotype was seen a handful of times. The V call is TRBV30, the J call TRBJ2-1; TRBD2 matches at 9 bases. This CDR3 region has 15 residues. Germline V lookup: CDR1 GTSNPN, CDR2 SVGIG (reference sequence). J lost 4 bases, V lost 3 bases, and 7 bases had no gene match. Here the CDR3 reads CAWSSLAGPYNEQFF. In DNA form, the CDR3 reads TGTGCCTGGAGCTCGCTAGCGGGACCTTACAATGAGCAGTTCTTC. Together with reference TRBV30 and TRBJ2-1, the CDR3 gives the full variable domain: SQTIHQWPATLVQPVGSPLSLECTVEGTSNPNLYWYRQAAGRGLQLLFYSVGIGQISSEVPQNLSASRPQDRQFILSSKKLLLSDSGFYLCAWSSLAGPYNEQFFGPGTRLTVL.

This chain joins TRBV12-3 or TRBV12-4 and TRBJ2-3, with 13 bases that match TRBD2. J was trimmed by 6 bases and V by 5 bases; bases with no gene match: 8. The CDR3 has 16 residues. As DNA, the CDR3 is TGTGCCAGCAGTCCGCGGACTAGCGGGGGACCGGATACGCAGTATTTT. Protein product: CASSPRTSGGPDTQYF.

This clonotype was found many times. The rearrangement links TRBV18 to TRBJ1-2; D is uncertain. The V end lost 10 bases, the J end lost 0 bases, and 18 bases lay between the germline ends. CDR3 size: 15 residues. Germline V gives CDR1 KGHSH, CDR2 LQKENI. The CDR3 spells CATHRRAETNYGYTF. In DNA form, the CDR3 reads TGTGCCACGCACCGCCGTGCAGAGACTAACTATGGCTACACCTTC.

At least ten counts were recorded for this clonotype. The chain is built from TRBV20-1 and TRBJ2-5, with 9 bases aligning to TRBD1. The V and J ends lost 1 base and 4 bases, in that order; junction bases with no gene match: 4. The CDR3 extends over 14 amino acids. Per the germline V gene, CDR1 is DFQATT and CDR2 is SNEGSKA (reference sequence). The CDR3 bases are TGCAGTGCTAGAGGGACAGGGGTGTTAGAGACCCAGTACTTC. Amino acid sequence: CSARGTGVLETQYF.

This clonotype occurred a few times. The chain combines TRBV30 with TRBJ1-6, with D perhaps matching TRBD1 (5 bases). V dropped 5 bases and J dropped 5 bases, with 7 bases sitting between them. The CDR3 consists of 12 residues. Germline V gene lookup returns CDR1 GTSNPN and CDR2 SVGIG (reference sequence). The CDR3 loop is CAWDSNNSPLHF. Here the CDR3 DNA reads TGTGCCTGGGACAGCAATAATTCACCCCTCCACTTT. The whole variable domain, remainder taken from reference TRBV30 and TRBJ1-6, is SQTIHQWPATLVQPVGSPLSLECTVEGTSNPNLYWYRQAAGRGLQLLFYSVGIGQISSEVPQNLSASRPQDRQFILSSKKLLLSDSGFYLCAWDSNNSPLHFGNGTRLTVT.

This clonotype was observed at least ten times. The chain recombines TRBV10-3 with TRBJ2-1, with 8 bases lining up with TRBD2. Germline V gene data show CDR1 as ENHRY and CDR2 as SYGVKD. Losses at the gene ends were 3 bases for V and 8 bases for J; bases not matched to a gene: 12. This CDR3 has 16 amino acids. The CDR3 bases are TGTGCCATCAGTGACGTGGGTGCGGGAGGTGATCATGAGCAGTTCTTC. It is translated as CAISDVGAGGDHEQFF.

This clonotype was recorded at least ten times. This rearrangement joins TRBV5-6 to TRBJ2-1; 7 nucleotides agree with TRBD2. J lost 5 bases, V lost 1 base, and 6 bases had no gene match. The CDR3 length is 15 residues. CDR1 and CDR2 (germline): SGHDT, YYEEEE. CDR3 sequence: CASSLFRGSNNEQFF. The CDR3 DNA follows: TGTGCCAGCAGCTTGTTTCGCGGGAGCAACAATGAGCAGTTCTTC.

This chain uses TRBV4-2 with TRBJ1-5; perhaps TRBD1 as D (6 bases). Per the germline V gene, CDR1 is LGHNA and CDR2 is YNFKEQ. V shed 2 bases and J shed 4 bases, with 15 bases lying between them. The CDR3 is made up of 16 amino acids. The CDR3 loop reads CASSQSGGAGNQPQHF. CDR3 DNA: TGTGCCAGCAGCCAAAGCGGGGGGGCGGGAAATCAGCCCCAGCATTTT.

The chain combines TRBV6-5 with TRBJ1-5; weak D call: TRBD1 (6 bases). CDR1 and CDR2 from the germline V gene are MNHEY and SVGAGI. This CDR3 region has 16 residues. Trimming removed 4 bases from V and 4 bases from J, with 17 bases in between. This chain's CDR3 is CASSSRPGQLNQPQHF. The CDR3 nucleotides are TGTGCCAGCAGTTCTAGGCCCGGACAGCTAAATCAGCCCCAGCATTTT.

The chain employs TRBV20-1 and TRBJ2-3; D is uncertain. The V and J ends lost 7 bases and 7 bases respectively, with 18 bases between them. Germline V CDR1 and CDR2: DFQATT, SNEGSKA (reference sequence). The CDR3 runs to 13 residues. The CDR3 DNA reads TGCAGTGTCCCGAATCTGGGCGGAAATACGCAGTATTTT. It yields the protein CSVPNLGGNTQYF.

This clonotype was observed at least ten times. The J gene is TRBJ1-2, the V gene TRBV13; D gene unclear. In germline, CDR1 is PRHDT, CDR2 FYEKMQ (reference sequence). The CDR3 totals 13 residues. The germline V and J ends were trimmed by 1 base and 3 bases, with 6 bases remaining between them. The DNA of the CDR3 is TGTGCCAGCAGCTTAGAGGGAGACTATGGCTACACCTTC. Amino acids: CASSLEGDYGYTF. Complete variable domain (other parts from reference TRBV13 and TRBJ1-2): AAGVIQSPRHLIKEKRETATLKCYPIPRHDTVYWYQQGPGQDPQFLISFYEKMQSDKGSIPDRFSAQQFSDYHSELNMSSLELGDSALYFCASSLEGDYGYTFGSGTRLTVV.

This clonotype was seen a few times. The chain is built from TRBV27 and TRBJ1-5, with D unresolved. CDR3 length: 15 residues. Germline CDR1 is MNHEY and CDR2 is SMNVEV (reference sequence). V dropped 2 bases and J dropped 2 bases, with 10 bases sitting between them. DNA of the CDR3: TGTGCCAGCAGTTTAAAGCCTTGGGGCAATCAGCCCCAGCATTTT. Translated: CASSLKPWGNQPQHF.

The genes are TRBV2 and TRBJ2-7; no clear D gene. Looked up from germline, CDR1 is SNHLY and CDR2 is FYNNEI. V dropped 2 bases and J dropped 0 bases, with 11 bases sitting between them. The CDR3 is 15 residues long. In DNA, the CDR3 is TGTGCCAGCAGTGAAAGAGGTCTCAGCTCCTACGAGCAGTACTTC. Translating it yields CASSERGLSSYEQYF.

J is TRBJ2-4 and V is TRBV20-1; tentative D call: TRBD1 (6 bases). The V gene lost 3 bases and the J gene lost 6 bases, with 15 bases spanning the gap. The CDR3 loop spans 14 amino acids. Germline-derived CDR1 and CDR2 are DFQATT and SNEGSKA (reference sequence). CDR3 DNA: TGCAGTGCTAGCTTCGGACAGCCCCCAAACATTCAGTACTTC. Translated, it gives CSASFGQPPNIQYF.

Many counts were recorded for this clonotype. The chain carries TRBV19 and TRBJ2-4; 7 bases agree with TRBD2. CDR1 is LNHDA and CDR2 is SQIVND in the germline V gene (reference sequence). V lost 4 bases to trimming and J lost 0 bases; unmatched junction nucleotides: 6. This CDR3 is 16 amino acids long. DNA of the CDR3: TGTGCCAGTAGTACCAGCGGGGTACTAGCCAAAAACATTCAGTACTTC. It specifies CASSTSGVLAKNIQYF.

This clonotype was counted a few times. The chain employs TRBV18 and TRBJ2-1; TRBD1 agrees at 7 bases. Germline V lookup: CDR1 KGHSH, CDR2 LQKENI. This CDR3 region has 14 residues. With 0 bases clipped from V and 8 bases from J, the junction kept 4 bases outside the gene matches. CDR3 nucleotides: TGTGCCAGCTCACCACCCCCAGGGGGTGATGAGCAGTTCTTC. Amino acids: CASSPPPGGDEQFF.